This T cell receptor (beta chain) is drawn from a study of cytomegalovirus exposure and HLA in healthy donors. The PCR used 60 Vbeta and 13 Jbeta primers. Measured with immunoSEQ multiplex PCR; TCRdb has only the in-frame clones, and not every one. The profile shows 150,000 to 200,000 clones, around 84% of them singletons. Input material: PBMCs. The TCR originated in a woman in her 40s in good health and CMV-seronegative.

For the CDR3, the DNA is TGTGCCAGCAGCGACAGGGCTAATTCACCCCTCCACTTT. Protein: CASSDRANSPLHF. The rearrangement uses TRBV2 and TRBJ1-6; TRBD1 matches 7 bases. Trimming at V came to 6 bases and at J to 6 bases, leaving 2 bases not matched to a gene. From germline, CDR1 is SNHLY and CDR2 FYNNEI. This CDR3 is built from 13 residues.